Shown below are 9 T cell receptor beta chains from a single sample sequenced in a study of control samples from healthy donors and cancer patients. The protocol was immunoSEQ multiplex PCR, while the TCRdb copy is restricted to in-frame clones and leaves out a portion. The table includes approximately 69,000 clones, about 92% detected once. The sample consisted of PBMCs. The receptors derive from a man aged 60-69 years with colorectal cancer.

This sequence joins TRBV7-9 and TRBJ1-4; 10 positions match TRBD1. J was trimmed by 7 bases and V by 4 bases; bases with no gene match: 3. This CDR3 has 14 residues. The germline V gene encodes CDR1 SEHNR and CDR2 FQNEAQ (reference sequence). CDR3 DNA sequence: TGTGCCAGCAGCTGGGGACAGGGGTTTGAAAAACTGTTTTTT. It translates to CASSWGQGFEKLFF.

The V gene is TRBV18, the J gene TRBJ2-7; 9 nucleotides match TRBD1. CDR1 and CDR2 from the germline V gene are KGHSH and LQKENI. V was pared by 2 bases and J by 6 bases, with 8 bases of the junction left unmatched. The CDR3 covers 15 residues. The CDR3, as DNA: TGTGCCAGCTCACCAAATTGGAGACAGGGGGGCGAGCAGTACTTC. This translates into CASSPNWRQGGEQYF. Combining the CDR3 with reference TRBV18 and TRBJ2-7 gives the whole variable domain NAGVMQNPRHLVRRRGQEARLRCSPMKGHSHVYWYRQLPEEGLKFMVYLQKENIIDESGMPKERFSAEFPKEGPSILRIQQVVRGDSAAYFCASSPNWRQGGEQYFGPGTRLTVT.

The CDR3 region is CASSPGQPGWDTQYF. The DNA of the CDR3 is TGTGCCAGCAGCCCAGGACAGCCCGGTTGGGATACGCAGTATTTT. The rearrangement uses TRBV11-2 and TRBJ2-3; D is possibly TRBD1 (6 bases). V lost 5 bases and J 6 bases, leaving 18 bases between the germline ends. The germline gives CDR1 SGHAT, CDR2 FQNNGV. The CDR3 runs to 15 residues.

This chain uses TRBV30 with TRBJ2-2, with 7 bases lining up with TRBD1. The CDR3 length is 14 residues. J was trimmed by 5 bases and V by 5 bases; bases with no gene match: 8. Germline CDR1 GTSNPN, CDR2 SVGIG (reference sequence). CDR3 coding DNA: TGTGCCTGGGCCTGGACAGGCGGGACCGGGGAGCTGTTTTTT. It is translated as CAWAWTGGTGELFF.

The chain uses TRBV5-1 and TRBJ2-7, with TRBD2 identical over 12 bases. This CDR3 spans 18 amino acids. V trimming: 0 bases; J trimming: 2 bases; junction bases outside the gene matches: 9. The germline CDR1 and CDR2 sequences are SGHRS and YFSETQ. In DNA, the CDR3 is TGCGCCAGCAGCTTGGCGGCTAGCGGGGGGGAAACGACCTACGAGCAGTACTTC. This encodes CASSLAASGGETTYEQYF. Variable domain in full (rest from reference TRBV5-1 and TRBJ2-7): KAGVTQTPRYLIKTRGQQVTLSCSPISGHRSVSWYQQTPGQGLQFLFEYFSETQRNKGNFPGRFSGRQFSNSRSEMNVSTLELGDSALYLCASSLAASGGETTYEQYFGPGTRLTVT.

This chain links TRBV29-1 with TRBJ1-2, with D possibly matching TRBD1 (6 bases). V was trimmed by 6 bases and J by 5 bases, leaving 16 bases between them. The CDR3 consists of 13 residues. The germline V gene has CDR1 SQVTM and CDR2 ANQGSEA. The CDR3 spells CSVDKQGGYGYTF. The CDR3 region has the DNA TGCAGCGTCGATAAACAGGGCGGGTATGGCTACACCTTC.

V gene TRBV7-2 combines with J gene TRBJ1-2, with 10 bases identical to TRBD1. CDR1 is SGHTA and CDR2 is FQGNSA in the germline V gene. This CDR3 spans 15 amino acids. V shed 3 bases and J 6 bases; nucleotides not matched to a gene: 7. CDR3 region: CASSFKAGTGDGYTF. CDR3 bases: TGTGCCAGCAGCTTTAAGGCCGGGACAGGGGATGGCTACACCTTC.

The rearrangement joins TRBV6-5 to TRBJ2-5; D is ambiguous. Trimming stripped 6 bases from V and 1 base from J, with 6 bases between. CDR1 and CDR2 (germline): MNHEY, SVGAGI. CDR3 size: 12 residues. CDR3 region: CASRLSQETQYF. CDR3 DNA sequence: TGTGCCAGCAGGCTCAGCCAAGAGACCCAGTACTTC.

This clone was recorded only once. The V and J genes are TRBV7-9 and TRBJ1-3; no clear D gene. The V end lost 1 base, the J end lost 4 bases, and 8 bases lay between the germline ends. This CDR3 has 14 amino acids. The germline CDR1 and CDR2 sequences are SEHNR and FQNEAQ (reference sequence). The CDR3 loop reads CASSLGVSGNTIYF. The DNA for the CDR3 is TGTGCCAGCAGCTTAGGAGTTTCAGGAAACACCATATATTTT.